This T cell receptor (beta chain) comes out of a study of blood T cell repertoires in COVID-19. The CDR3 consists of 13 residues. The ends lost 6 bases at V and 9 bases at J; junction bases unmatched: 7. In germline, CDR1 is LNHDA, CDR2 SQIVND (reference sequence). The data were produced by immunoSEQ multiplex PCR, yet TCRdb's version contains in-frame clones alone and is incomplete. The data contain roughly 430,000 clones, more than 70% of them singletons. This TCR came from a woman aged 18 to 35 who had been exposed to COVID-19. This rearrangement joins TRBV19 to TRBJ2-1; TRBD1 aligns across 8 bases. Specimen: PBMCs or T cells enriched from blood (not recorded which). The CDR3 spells CASRRTGSSEQFF. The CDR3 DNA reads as TGTGCCAGTAGAAGGACAGGGTCCAGTGAGCAGTTCTTC.